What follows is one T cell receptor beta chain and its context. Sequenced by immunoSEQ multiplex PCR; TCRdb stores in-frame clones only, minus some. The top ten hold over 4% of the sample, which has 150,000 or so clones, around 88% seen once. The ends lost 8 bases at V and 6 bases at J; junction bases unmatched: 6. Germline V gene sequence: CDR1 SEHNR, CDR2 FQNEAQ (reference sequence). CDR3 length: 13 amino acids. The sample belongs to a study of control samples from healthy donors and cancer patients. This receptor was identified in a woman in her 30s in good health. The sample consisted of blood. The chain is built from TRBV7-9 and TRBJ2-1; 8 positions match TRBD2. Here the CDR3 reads CASGNSGANEQFF. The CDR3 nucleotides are TGTGCCAGCGGTAATAGCGGGGCCAATGAGCAGTTCTTC.